The 5 T cell receptor beta chains listed next were all sequenced from one sample in a study of blood T cells in healthy people across ages. It was with a sample-barcoded 5' primer and a J-beta primer mix that a second PCR of about 6 to 12 cycles was run. TCRdb re-derived calls from the 5' RACE reads in MiXCR, one entry per CDR3 protein. The table lists just over 800,000 distinct CDR3 sequences, around two thirds of them singletons. Sequencing was carried out using blood. The origin of the receptors is a young man in good health.

V and J are TRBV20-1 and TRBJ2-1; a weak D match, TRBD2 (6 bases). The length of the CDR3 is 15 residues. Germline V gene data show CDR1 as DFQATT and CDR2 as SNEGSKA (reference sequence). The V gene lost 1 base and the J gene lost 8 bases, with 18 bases spanning the gap. CDR3 in DNA: TGCAGTGCTAGAGGGCCGTGGGGGGACCTCCATGAGCAGTTCTTC. It specifies CSARGPWGDLHEQFF.

The chain uses TRBV20-1 and TRBJ1-2, with 7 bases that match TRBD1. The CDR3 runs 10 residues. Looked up from germline, CDR1 is DFQATT and CDR2 is SNEGSKA (reference sequence). CDR3 coding DNA: TGCAGAAGACAGGGCGCTGGCTACACCTTC. It specifies CRRQGAGYTF.

With respect to this clonotype: A read error may account for a junction end that differs from germline. The J gene is TRBJ2-7, the V gene TRBV12-3 or TRBV12-4; no definite D call. The CDR3 is made up of 15 amino acids. CDR3 nucleotide sequence: TGTACCAGCAGTTTTGAGCTTGCCAAAGCCTACGAGCAGTACTTC. Protein: CTSSFELAKAYEQYF.

The genes are TRBV4-3 and TRBJ2-7, with D perhaps given as TRBD1 or TRBD2 (7 bases each). Trimming shortened V by 0 bases and J by 0 bases, and 18 bases separated the two germline ends. Germline lookup yields CDR1 LGHNA and CDR2 YSLEER. The CDR3 totals 18 residues. CDR3 in amino acids: CASSQDEGGGSHSYEQYF. CDR3 DNA sequence: TGCGCCAGCAGCCAAGATGAGGGAGGGGGCTCCCACTCCTACGAGCAGTACTTC.

V usage is TRBV29-1 and J usage is TRBJ1-3, with D uncertain. The CDR3 runs to 12 residues. Deletions cut 4 bases from V and 3 bases from J, with 7 bases between. CDR1 SQVTM and CDR2 ANQGSEA come from the germline V gene. CDR3 in DNA: TGCAGCGTTGTCACTAATGGAAACACCATATATTTT. It codes for CSVVTNGNTIYF.